Shown below are 20 T cell receptor beta chains from a single sample sequenced in a study of glioma-infiltrating T cells. Using RNA template, CDR3s of TCR alpha and beta were amplified with iRepertoire arm-PCR. Using its own MiXCR run on the multiplex PCR reads, TCRdb lists one record per CDR3 protein. This table has approximately 190,000 distinct CDR3 sequences, 30% to 40% appearing once. The sequenced material came from glioma tissue, nonneoplastic brain tissue, or PBMCs (not recorded which). These receptors came from a human donor with low-grade glioma or glioblastoma, undergoing nonglioma brain surgery, or in good health (not recorded which).

The table lists this clonotype with many counts. V and J are TRBV6-2 or TRBV6-3 and TRBJ1-1; D ambiguous. The V gene lost 0 bases and the J gene lost 0 bases, with 8 bases spanning the gap. Germline values: CDR1 MNHEY, CDR2 SVGEGT. This CDR3 has 15 amino acids. CDR3 sequence: CASSYSKLVNTEAFF. CDR3 coding DNA: TGTGCCAGCAGTTACTCGAAATTGGTGAACACTGAAGCTTTCTTT.

On this clonotype itself: This clone may be a read error of a much larger clone one base away. The chain carries TRBV2 and TRBJ2-7; TRBD1 is a possible D gene (5 bases). The CDR3 covers 13 residues. The germline gives CDR1 SNHLY, CDR2 FYNNEI. CDR3 sequence: CASIHRQAYVQYF. For the CDR3, the DNA is TGTGCCAGCATTCACAGGCAGGCCTACGTGCAGTACTTC.

This rearrangement joins TRBV12-3 or TRBV12-4 to TRBJ1-5; maybe TRBD1 (5 bases). Deletions cut 1 base from V and 3 bases from J, with 16 bases between. The CDR3 extends over 17 amino acids. The CDR3 nucleotides read TGTGCCAGCAGTTTAGGCCGGGACGAGGGGTACAATCAGCCCCAGCATTTT. As protein: CASSLGRDEGYNQPQHF.

This clonotype has ten or more counts. The rearrangement joins TRBV7-2 to TRBJ2-5; the match to TRBD2 covers 7 bases. The germline V gene encodes CDR1 SGHTA and CDR2 FQGNSA. The CDR3 sequence is 13 residues long. The trim removed 7 bases at V and 5 bases at J, leaving 7 bases unmatched. CDR3 DNA: TGTGCCAGCACCGAGGGAGGGCCGGAGACCCAGTACTTC. It codes for CASTEGGPETQYF.

The chain couples TRBV28 to TRBJ2-6; D remains ambiguous. CDR1 MDHEN and CDR2 SYDVKM come from the germline V gene. The CDR3 sequence is 13 residues long. V was clipped by 9 bases and J by 4 bases, with 10 bases between them. The CDR3 reads CARSLPGANVLTF. Written as DNA, the CDR3 is TGTGCCAGGAGCCTGCCCGGGGCCAACGTCCTGACTTTC.

This chain joins TRBV3-1 and TRBJ2-7; the match to TRBD2 covers 8 bases. The length of the CDR3 is 14 residues. Germline-derived CDR1 and CDR2 are LGHDT and YNNKEL (reference sequence). Trimming at V came to 10 bases and at J to 5 bases, leaving 13 bases not matched to a gene. The CDR3 DNA follows: TGTGCCAACTCCCCCGGGACTAGGCGTAACGAGCAGTACTTC. Its translation: CANSPGTRRNEQYF.

This clonotype has ten or more counts. The chain uses TRBV7-3 and TRBJ1-1; D remains ambiguous. Trimming took 1 base from V and 1 from J, leaving 10 bases between them. The germline V gene encodes CDR1 SGHTA and CDR2 FQGTGA. The CDR3 has 15 amino acids. CDR3 bases: TGTGCCAGCAGCTTAATTCCACAGACGAACACTGAAGCTTTCTTT. Translated: CASSLIPQTNTEAFF.

This clonotype was observed at least ten times. The rearrangement links TRBV20-1 to TRBJ2-7; 9 positions match TRBD1. In germline, CDR1 is DFQATT, CDR2 SNEGSKA (reference sequence). There are 14 residues in the CDR3. Trimming cost V 1 base and J 0 bases; bases outside gene matches: 1. CDR3 DNA sequence: TGCAGTGCTAGAGGGGACAGGGACTCCTACGAGCAGTACTTC. Translating it yields CSARGDRDSYEQYF.

This clonotype was seen a handful of times. The chain recombines TRBV30 with TRBJ1-5; no firm D call. The germline V gene has CDR1 GTSNPN and CDR2 SVGIG (reference sequence). The V and J ends lost 0 bases and 3 bases respectively, with 15 bases between them. CDR3 length: 16 amino acids. The CDR3 spells CAWSVKGSEINQPQHF. CDR3 nucleotides: TGTGCCTGGAGTGTCAAGGGCTCGGAAATCAATCAGCCCCAGCATTTT. Drawing the rest from reference TRBV30 and TRBJ1-5, the complete variable domain is SQTIHQWPATLVQPVGSPLSLECTVEGTSNPNLYWYRQAAGRGLQLLFYSVGIGQISSEVPQNLSASRPQDRQFILSSKKLLLSDSGFYLCAWSVKGSEINQPQHFGDGTRLSIL.

This clonotype has at least ten counts. This chain links TRBV29-1 with TRBJ2-3; 9 bases match TRBD2. V trimming: 3 bases; J trimming: 2 bases; junction bases outside the gene matches: 3. CDR1 and CDR2 (germline): SQVTM, ANQGSEA. CDR3 length: 14 residues. The CDR3 nucleotides read TGCAGCGTTGAGCCGGGACTAGCCACAGATACGCAGTATTTT. Translating gives CSVEPGLATDTQYF.

J is TRBJ2-3 and V is TRBV19; D uncertain. Trimming shortened V by 8 bases and J by 3 bases, and 12 bases separated the two germline ends. The CDR3 covers 13 residues. Germline V gene lookup returns CDR1 LNHDA and CDR2 SQIVND (reference sequence). DNA of the CDR3: TGTGCCAGTTTCCAGGCAGGTACAGATACGCAGTATTTT. Its protein product is CASFQAGTDTQYF. Looking up the rest from reference TRBV19 and TRBJ2-3 gives the full variable domain: DGGITQSPKYLFRKEGQNVTLSCEQNLNHDAMYWYRQDPGQGLRLIYYSQIVNDFQKGDIAEGYSVSREKKESFPLTVTSAQKNPTAFYLCASFQAGTDTQYFGPGTRLTVL.

This clonotype has just one count. The chain combines TRBV6-2 or TRBV6-3 with TRBJ2-5, with 8 bases aligning to TRBD2. V was clipped by 8 bases and J by 0 bases; unmatched bases: 14. The CDR3 is 17 amino acids. Per the germline V gene, CDR1 is MNHEY and CDR2 is SVGEGT. The CDR3 region has the DNA TGTGCCAGCCTGACGGAGGTTAGCGGGACTAACCAAGAGACCCAGTACTTC. Protein product: CASLTEVSGTNQETQYF.

This clonotype was counted at least ten times. The chain carries TRBV27 and TRBJ1-2; TRBD1 matches at 11 bases. Per germline, CDR1 MNHEY and CDR2 SMNVEV (reference sequence). CDR3 length: 17 amino acids. The J segment lost 3 bases and the V segment lost 5 bases, leaving 11 bases of the junction unmatched. The CDR3 DNA sequence: TGTGCCAGCAGTCACGGCTGGACAGGGGGCGCGGACTATGGCTACACCTTC. Translated: CASSHGWTGGADYGYTF.

Many counts were recorded for this clonotype. V and J are TRBV28 and TRBJ2-7; D gene unclear. This CDR3 spans 12 amino acids. From germline, CDR1 is MDHEN and CDR2 SYDVKM. The V end was cut by 2 bases, the J end by 6 bases, with 8 bases between. The CDR3 DNA sequence: TGTGCCAGCAGTTTACCCACAGCCGAGCAGTACTTC. It yields the protein CASSLPTAEQYF.

The sample holds many counts of this clonotype. V gene TRBV6-5 combines with J gene TRBJ2-1; 9 nucleotides align to TRBD2. The CDR3 is 20 amino acids. After removal of 0 bases from V and 4 bases from J, the junction contained 16 bases not matched to a gene. CDR1 MNHEY and CDR2 SVGAGI come from the germline V gene. CDR3 protein: CASSYSRFTSGLQRYNEQFF. The DNA for the CDR3 is TGTGCCAGCAGTTACTCGAGGTTCACTAGCGGGCTTCAAAGGTACAATGAGCAGTTCTTC.

The chain carries TRBV7-9 and TRBJ1-3, with TRBD1 matching 11 bases. Per germline, CDR1 SEHNR and CDR2 FQNEAQ (reference sequence). Trimming removed 5 bases from V and 2 bases from J; junction bases left unmatched: 11. The CDR3 has 18 amino acids. CDR3 nucleotide sequence: TGTGCCAGCAGCAGGACAGGGGGCATCTTCTCGCCTGGAAACACCATATATTTT. It yields the protein CASSRTGGIFSPGNTIYF.

Regarding this clonotype: Being one base from a much bigger clone, this may be a read error. The rearrangement links TRBV7-9 to TRBJ2-7; TRBD1 agrees at 8 bases. This CDR3 comprises 14 residues. Germline CDR1 SEHNR, CDR2 FQNEAQ (reference sequence). The CDR3 loop reads CAISSGQGANEQYF. The CDR3 nucleotides are TGTGCCATCAGCTCCGGACAGGGAGCAAACGAGCAGTACTTC.

To note about this clonotype: A junction end diverges from the germline sequence, so it may reflect a read error. The genes are TRBV4-1 and TRBJ2-1; D not certain. The germline V gene encodes CDR1 MGHRA and CDR2 YSYEKL. The CDR3 contains 14 residues. Here the CDR3 reads CASSQGAWPIEHFF. The CDR3 bases are TGCGCCAGCAGCCAAGGGGCTTGGCCCATTGAGCATTTCTTC.

This clonotype was seen a few times. V gene TRBV11-2 combines with J gene TRBJ2-1; no clear D. The CDR3 is 16 residues long. V lost 2 bases, J lost 3 bases, and 14 bases lay in between. Looked up from germline, CDR1 is SGHAT and CDR2 is FQNNGV. This chain's CDR3 is CASSLRVSGLYNEQFF. The CDR3 DNA is TGTGCCAGCAGCTTAAGGGTGTCGGGCCTCTACAATGAGCAGTTCTTC.

This clonotype was picked up many times. The chain has TRBV7-8 and TRBJ1-5, with TRBD1 matching over 9 bases. The ends lost 5 bases at V and 5 bases at J; junction bases unmatched: 4. The germline gives CDR1 SGHVS, CDR2 FQNEAQ. The CDR3 length is 14 residues. The CDR3 DNA reads TGTGCCAGCAGCGCCACAGGGGGCGATCAGCCCCAGCATTTT. The encoded protein is CASSATGGDQPQHF.